The 4 T cell receptor beta chains given below trace back to one sample, sequenced in a study of tissue T cells after allogeneic stem cell transplantation. Data came from immunoSEQ multiplex PCR; TCRdb stores just in-frame clones and leaves some out. The sample includes around 51,000 clones, around 70% of them seen just once. The sequenced material came from sorted cells pooled from one or two spleens. The origin of the receptors is a pool of C57BL/6 mice in good health.

This clone appeared once. Gene labels here are mouse ones. Read sequence stops 1 residue before the CDR3 end, and the germline J gene provides the missing end. This chain links TRBV5 with TRBJ1-1; D remains unclear. The CDR3 length is 12 residues. Trimming cost V 2 bases and J 5 bases, with 6 bases left between them. From germline, CDR1 is LGHNA and CDR2 YNLKQL (reference sequence). CDR3 DNA, as far as it was read: TGTGCCAGCAGCCAATGGGAGACAGAAGTCTTC. Protein product: CASSQWETEVF. The full CDR3 sequence reads CASSQWETEVFF.

In regard to this clone: Mouse gene names apply. The read comes to an end 1 residue before the CDR3 does, leaving the germline J gene to fill in the end. V is TRBV26 and J is TRBJ1-1; no clear D. Germline V gene lookup returns CDR1 KGHPV and CDR2 FQNQEV (reference sequence). This CDR3 comprises 12 residues. V lost 2 bases to trimming and J lost 8 bases, with 9 bases between them. The CDR3 loop is CASSLHSPEVFF. The CDR3 bases that were read are TGTGCCAGCAGTCTGCACAGCCCTGAAGTCTTC.

Comments on this clone: Gene labels here are mouse ones. The CDR3 extends 1 residue past the end of the read, so its final part is completed from the germline J gene. The chain joins TRBV12-2 to TRBJ1-4, with D hard to call. The germline V gene has CDR1 SGHLS and CDR2 HYDKME. The CDR3 is made up of 15 amino acids. Trimming stripped 0 bases from V and 0 bases from J, with 7 bases between. The CDR3 DNA, read in part, is TGTGCCAGCTCTCTCCCCCCAATTTCCAACGAAAGATTATTT. Protein sequence: CASSLPPISNERLF. From start to end, the CDR3 is CASSLPPISNERLFF.

Details on this clone: Gene names and germline match the mouse. The sequenced CDR3 bases are TGTGCCAGCAGTGATGGGGGCAGGAACGAAAGATTATTT. Translation gives CASSDGGRNERLF. The CDR3 reads in full as CASSDGGRNERLFF. The chain links TRBV13-1 to TRBJ1-4; D might be TRBD1 (5 bases). With the read ending 1 residue before the CDR3 end, the germline J gene is used to fill in that end. Germline-derived CDR1 and CDR2 are NSHNY and SYGAGN. The V end was cut by 0 bases, the J end by 5 bases, with 8 bases between. CDR3 length: 14 residues. Drawing the rest from reference TRBV13-1 and TRBJ1-4, the complete variable domain is EAAVTQSPRNKVTVTGGNVTLSCRQTNSHNYMYWYRQDTGHGLRLIHYSYGAGNLRIGDVPDGYKATRTTQEDFFLLLELASPSQTSLYFCASSDGGRNERLFFGHGTKLSVL.